This T cell receptor beta chain comes out of a study of siplizumab effects on memory and regulatory T cells. Study outcomes and limitations: Naive or memory phenotype assignment was not possible for roughly 80-97% of proliferating CD4+ or CD8+ clones. The naive T cell population seemed more diverse than memory cells and seemed a major contributor to the alloresponse.

Sequencing used immunoSEQ multiplex PCR; TCRdb keeps in-frame clones, though not all of them. The data show about 120,000 clones, approximately 94% seen once. Germline V gives CDR1 SGHAT, CDR2 FQNNGV. Trimming removed 6 bases from V and 6 bases from J; junction bases left unmatched: 15. The CDR3 consists of 18 residues. As concerns this clone: What it recognizes is unknown.

The genes are TRBV11-2 and TRBJ1-4, with TRBD1 identical over 11 bases. The sample taken for sequencing was non-Treg CD4+ T cells sorted from blood. This sequence was found in a human donor in good health. CDR3 loop: CASRLDRGRRGMYEKLFF. CDR3 sequence (DNA): TGTGCCAGCAGACTGGACAGGGGGCGCCGGGGGATGTATGAAAAACTGTTTTTT. The complete variable domain, with remaining parts taken from reference TRBV11-2 and TRBJ1-4, reads EAGVAQSPRYKIIEKRQSVAFWCNPISGHATLYWYQQILGQGPKLLIQFQNNGVVDDSQLPKDRFSAERLKGVDSTLKIQPAKLEDSAVYLCASRLDRGRRGMYEKLFFGSGTQLSVL.